This is a list of T cell receptor beta chains from one sample in a study of OX40 agonist ivuxolimab in advanced cancers. The protocol was immunoSEQ multiplex PCR, while the TCRdb copy is restricted to in-frame clones and leaves out a portion. The sample holds 50,000 to 75,000 clones, 82% seen once. The starting material was CD4+ or CD8+ T cells sorted from blood, obtained in a trial of the OX40 agonist ivuxolimab. The receptors were gathered from an adult with an advanced solid tumor such as melanoma, head and neck, liver or kidney cancer. Both conserved end residues are part of each CDR3. D genes are given only for firm matches. A row's size may be missing; if present it is once, few, many or a size class.

abundance,d_gene,j_gene,v_gene,CDR3nt,CDR3aa
.,.,TRBJ2-3,TRBV10-3,TGTGCCATCAAAGAGACCGGCACAGATACGCAGTATTTT,CAIKETGTDTQYF
.,TRBD1,TRBJ1-2,TRBV27,TGTGCCAGCAGAAGACAGGGCCGGCGTGGGGAGACCTATGGCTACACCTTC,CASRRQGRRGETYGYTF
.,TRBD1,TRBJ2-3,TRBV29-1,TGCAGCGTTGAAGGAACAGGGGGCGGCACAGATACGCAGTATTTT,CSVEGTGGGTDTQYF
.,TRBD1,TRBJ2-1,TRBV5-4,TGTGCCAGCAGCTTGGGTAACAGGGGGCTTGATGAGCAGTTCTTC,CASSLGNRGLDEQFF
.,.,TRBJ1-6,TRBV7-8,TGTGCCAGCAGCTTTCGAATCCCGAATTCACCCCTCCACTTT,CASSFRIPNSPLHF
.,.,TRBJ2-7,TRBV5-4,TGTGCCAGCAGCCCGGGGTCCCGGATGAGCTCCTACGAGCAGTACTTC,CASSPGSRMSSYEQYF
.,.,TRBJ2-3,TRBV28,TGTGCCACCGTTTCGACAGGAGAAAGCACAGATACGCAGTATTTT,CATVSTGESTDTQYF
.,TRBD1,TRBJ1-2,TRBV7-9,TGTGCCAGCAGCTTCACAGGGGGGACTAACTATGGCTACACCTTC,CASSFTGGTNYGYTF
.,.,TRBJ2-5,TRBV10-2,TGCGCCAGCTCCGCTCTGGGGCAAGAGACCCAGTACTTC,CASSALGQETQYF
.,.,TRBJ1-5,TRBV6-5,TGTGCCAGCAGGGACTTGAGCAATCAGCCCCAGCATTTT,CASRDLSNQPQHF
.,.,TRBJ2-7,TRBV19,TGTGCCAGTAGTATAAGGGGACCGAGCTCCTACGAGCAGTACTTC,CASSIRGPSSYEQYF
.,.,TRBJ1-2,TRBV5-1,TGCGCCAGCAGCTTGGAAGGGTTGGAGTATGGCTACACCTTC,CASSLEGLEYGYTF
.,.,TRBJ2-2,TRBV18,TGTGCCAGCTCAGTGACACTCGCGGCGAACACCGGGGAGCTGTTTTTT,CASSVTLAANTGELFF
.,.,TRBJ2-5,TRBV21-1,TGTGCCAGCACCGTAACTGAATACTCGGAGACCCAGTACTTC,CASTVTEYSETQYF
.,.,TRBJ1-2,TRBV19,TGTGCCAGTAGTTTAGCGCCGGGCCGGGGATATGGCTACACCTTC,CASSLAPGRGYGYTF
.,TRBD1,TRBJ1-2,TRBV18,TGTGCCAGCTCACCGGACAGGGATGTTGGCTACACCTTC,CASSPDRDVGYTF
.,.,TRBJ1-4,TRBV27,TGTGCCAGCAGTTTAAATACCGGACGGGGCAATGAAAAACTGTTTTTT,CASSLNTGRGNEKLFF
.,.,TRBJ2-6,TRBV7-9,TGTGCCAGCAGCTTAGATGGGGCGACTGGGGCCAACGTCCTGACTTTC,CASSLDGATGANVLTF
.,TRBD1,TRBJ2-7,TRBV19,TGTGCCAGTAGCGACAGGGTGTCTCTCTACGAGCAGTACTTC,CASSDRVSLYEQYF
.,.,TRBJ1-4,TRBV6-5,TGTGCCAGCAGTTCCTCTAGGGTTGCGGAAAAACTGTTTTTT,CASSSSRVAEKLFF
.,.,TRBJ2-3,TRBV7-2,TGTGCCAGCAGCTTGAACCCCGGTAGCACAGATACGCAGTATTTT,CASSLNPGSTDTQYF
.,.,TRBJ1-1,TRBV30,TGTGCCTGGAGTGCTCAGGCTAACACTGAAGCTTTCTTT,CAWSAQANTEAFF
.,.,TRBJ2-2,TRBV19,TGTGCCAGCGGGACTCCCAAATTAGGCACCGGGGAGCTGTTTTTT,CASGTPKLGTGELFF
many,TRBD2,TRBJ2-7,TRBV28,TGTGCCAGCAGCCCTCCGGGACTAGCGGTATACGAGCAGTACTTC,CASSPPGLAVYEQYF
.,.,TRBJ1-2,TRBV5-1,TGCGCCAGCAGCTTGTCGGCTTGGGGGCAAACGAGTGGCTACACCTTC,CASSLSAWGQTSGYTF